This T cell receptor (beta chain) was identified in a study of T cell changes during pregnancy in multiple sclerosis (dated by TCRdb to between 2018 and 2021). A note on the overall study: In women with multiple sclerosis, the researchers looked at how the T cell repertoire shifted as pregnancy progressed.

Receptors were amplified or captured by the immunoSEQ multiplex PCR assay. TCRdb retrieved this table from immuneACCESS and kept in-frame rearrangements only. Not all clones are present; in checked studies, unresolved V genes account for under half, and no reason is known for the remainder. For this sample there are 25,000 to 40,000 clones; about 89% appear just once. Of the sample, 11% is held by the ten largest clones. With regard to this clone: The clone's antigen remains unknown. It has no much larger one-base neighbor in the sample; base qualities were not kept.

CDR1 MNHEY and CDR2 SMNVEV were looked up in the germline V gene (reference sequence). From the cysteine up to the phenylalanine, the CDR3 has a length of 14 residues. The read is trimmed to its CDR3 DNA, 42 bases read in frame from base 1. Deletion took 3 bases off V and 6 bases off J, with a span of 13 bases between the germline ends. The V and J segments used are TRBV27 and TRBJ2-3; TRBD1 is a possible D gene, resting on 5 matching bases. Sample: CD8+ T cells from peripheral blood mononuclear cells, taken in the third trimester of pregnancy. The origin of this receptor is a female donor with multiple sclerosis, enrolled in a pregnancy study. The CDR3 is CASSFAREVDTQYF. The DNA is as follows: TGTGCCAGCAGTTTCGCCAGGGAAGTCGATACGCAGTATTTT.